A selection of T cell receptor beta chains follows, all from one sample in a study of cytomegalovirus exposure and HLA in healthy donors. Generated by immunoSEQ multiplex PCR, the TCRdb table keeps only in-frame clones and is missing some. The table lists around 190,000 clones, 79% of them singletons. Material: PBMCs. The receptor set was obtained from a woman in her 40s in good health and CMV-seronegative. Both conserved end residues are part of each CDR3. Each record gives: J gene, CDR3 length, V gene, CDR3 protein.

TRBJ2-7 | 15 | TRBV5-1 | CASSLEGGAYYEQYF
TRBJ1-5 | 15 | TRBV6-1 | CASSDRRYSNQPQHF
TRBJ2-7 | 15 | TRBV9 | CASSVGRGPDYEQYF
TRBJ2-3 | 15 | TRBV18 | CASSPRTGSTDTQYF
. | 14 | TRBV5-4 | CASSPGLVRDEQYF
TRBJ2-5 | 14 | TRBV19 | CASSEGHFQETQYF
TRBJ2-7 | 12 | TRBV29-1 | CSVGVSSYEQYF
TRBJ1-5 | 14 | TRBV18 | CASSPLDRDQPQHF
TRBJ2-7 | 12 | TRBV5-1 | CASSPSTYEQYF
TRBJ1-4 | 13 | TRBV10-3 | CVIRRDRDEKLFF
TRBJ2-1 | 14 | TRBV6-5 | CASSDRGGGGQQFF
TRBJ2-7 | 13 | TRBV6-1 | CASGLGRTYEQYF
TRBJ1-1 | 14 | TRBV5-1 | CASSLETGNTEAFF
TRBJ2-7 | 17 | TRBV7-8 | CASSPREGGGMVYEQYF
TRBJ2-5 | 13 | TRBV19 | CASMAGQKETQYF
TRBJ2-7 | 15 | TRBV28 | CASSGTGRGGGEQYF
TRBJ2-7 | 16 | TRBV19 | CASSRETGGSSYEQYF
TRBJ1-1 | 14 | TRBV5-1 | CASSLEGTATEAFF
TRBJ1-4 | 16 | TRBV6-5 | CASSYPDRRPNEKLFF
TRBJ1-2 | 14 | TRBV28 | CASSLLGGAEGYTF
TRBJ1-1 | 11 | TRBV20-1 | CRTGPGAEAFF
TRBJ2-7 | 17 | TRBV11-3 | CARAAFHPGHHPYEQYF
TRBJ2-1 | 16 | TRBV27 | CASSPPGLAGDDEQFF
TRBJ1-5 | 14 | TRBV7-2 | CASSLWTGDQPQHF
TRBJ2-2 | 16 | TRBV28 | CASSPRTGGVTGELFF
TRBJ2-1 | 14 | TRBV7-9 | CASSYDLFDNEQFF
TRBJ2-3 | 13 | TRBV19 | CASSAQRADTQYF
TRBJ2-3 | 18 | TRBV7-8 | CASSMGLFRLAPTDTQYF
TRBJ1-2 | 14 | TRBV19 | CASSIGRGLRGCTF
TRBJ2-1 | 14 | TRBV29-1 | CSGTSASSYNEQFF
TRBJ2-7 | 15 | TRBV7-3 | CASSPRGGGYYEQYF
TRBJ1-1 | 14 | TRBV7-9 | CASTSIGRGTEVFF
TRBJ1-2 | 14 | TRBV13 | CASSTRTINYGYTF
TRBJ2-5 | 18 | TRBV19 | CANTNIPSRGAYQETQYF
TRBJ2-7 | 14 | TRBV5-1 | CASGTSGSTGEQYF
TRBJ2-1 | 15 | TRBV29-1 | CSVEDRRGYASEQFF
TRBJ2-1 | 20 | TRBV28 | CASSLGLAERWVGSYNEQFF
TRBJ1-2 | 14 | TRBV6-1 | CASTPEERNYGYTF
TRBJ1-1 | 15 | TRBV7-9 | CASSHPGQMNTEAFF
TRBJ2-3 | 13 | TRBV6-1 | CARGTDSTDTQYF
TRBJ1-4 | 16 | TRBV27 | CASSLLPGQWGEKLFF
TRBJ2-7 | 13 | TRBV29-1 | CSFAGWANGEQYF
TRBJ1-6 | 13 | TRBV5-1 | CASSLASGEPLHF
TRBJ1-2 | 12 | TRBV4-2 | CASSQGAIGYTF
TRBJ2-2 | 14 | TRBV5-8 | CASSLLVYAGELFF
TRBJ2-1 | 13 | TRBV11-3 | CASSFSSYNEQFF